The 31 T cell receptor beta chains below come from one sample, sequenced in a study of neurological immune-mediated disorders. MiXCR was run by TCRdb on the 5' RACE reads, yielding one entry per CDR3 protein. The profile covers around 56,000 distinct CDR3 sequences, with less than 25% appearing a single time and roughly 4.5% taken by the ten largest. Time point denoted: technical triplicate 2. The sample consisted of PBMCs. The receptors shown here come from a man aged 55 to 69 with HTLV-1-associated myelopathy (HAM/TSP).

This clonotype came up a few times. A much larger clonotype is one base distant, so this may be a read error. The chain combines TRBV9 with TRBJ1-2; D is unclear. The CDR3 totals 16 residues. CDR1 is SGDLS, CDR2 YYNGEE, per germline. As DNA, the CDR3 is TGTGTCAGCAGCGCCGAGTGGAAAGGAGCTAACTATGGCTACACCTTC. It is translated as CVSSAEWKGANYGYTF.

There are many counts of this clonotype. The chain carries TRBV6-2 or TRBV6-3 and TRBJ2-1; TRBD1 matches 7 bases. CDR1 is MNHEY and CDR2 is SVGEGT in the germline V gene. Losses at the gene ends were 6 bases for V and 5 bases for J; bases not matched to a gene: 4. The CDR3 consists of 13 residues. DNA for the CDR3: TGTGCCAGCAGGGAGCAGGGGGACAATGAGCAGTTCTTC. It yields the protein CASREQGDNEQFF.

This clonotype was seen at least ten times. The chain links TRBV5-6 to TRBJ2-3; 12 nucleotides agree with TRBD2. Germline V gene sequence: CDR1 SGHDT, CDR2 YYEEEE. The ends lost 4 bases at V and 4 bases at J; junction bases unmatched: 7. This CDR3 spans 16 amino acids. CDR3 DNA: TGTGCCAGCAGCGCCAGACTAGCGGGAGCCCCAGATACGCAGTATTTT. Amino acid sequence: CASSARLAGAPDTQYF.

The table lists this clonotype with many counts. The V gene is TRBV4-1, the J gene TRBJ1-5; D uncertain. The CDR3 is made up of 18 amino acids. Germline loops: CDR1 MGHRA, CDR2 YSYEKL. Between the trimmed V and J ends, which lost 0 bases and 1 base, there was a span of 16 bases. The CDR3 reads CASSQEERTVKSNQPQHF. The CDR3 nucleotides are TGCGCCAGCAGCCAAGAAGAGAGGACCGTGAAAAGCAATCAGCCCCAGCATTTT.

This clonotype was recorded many times. V gene TRBV27 combines with J gene TRBJ1-2; D might be TRBD1 (6 bases). Germline V gene sequence: CDR1 MNHEY, CDR2 SMNVEV (reference sequence). The CDR3 totals 17 residues. V lost 0 bases to trimming and J lost 5 bases, with 19 bases between them. CDR3 protein: CASSLSGGAAEMYGYTF. The CDR3 DNA reads TGTGCCAGCAGTTTATCCGGGGGGGCAGCAGAGATGTATGGCTACACCTTC.

This clonotype was recorded at least ten times. V gene TRBV10-3 combines with J gene TRBJ2-2; no firm D call. The V end lost 8 bases, the J end lost 1 base, and 11 bases lay between the germline ends. Germline CDR1 ENHRY, CDR2 SYGVKD. The CDR3 consists of 14 residues. Here the CDR3 DNA reads TGTGCCATCGCGGCAGCACAGAACACCGGGGAGCTGTTTTTT. It encodes CAIAAAQNTGELFF.

This clonotype was recorded many times. The chain employs TRBV9 and TRBJ1-6; 12 bases agree with TRBD1. The germline V gene has CDR1 SGDLS and CDR2 YYNGEE. This CDR3 has 16 residues. Trimming at V came to 5 bases and at J to 11 bases, leaving 11 bases not matched to a gene. This chain's CDR3 is CASSADPGTGGPPLHF. The CDR3 DNA reads TGTGCCAGCAGTGCCGATCCCGGGACAGGGGGCCCACCCCTCCACTTT.

This clonotype was seen at least ten times. This chain uses TRBV5-1 with TRBJ2-7; D is perhaps TRBD1 (6 bases). The V end was cut by 5 bases, the J end by 0 bases, with 15 bases between. CDR3 length equals 15 residues. Germline V lookup: CDR1 SGHRS, CDR2 YFSETQ. The CDR3 DNA reads TGCGCCAGCAGATTATCGGACAGAAACTCCTACGAGCAGTACTTC. Its protein product is CASRLSDRNSYEQYF. The complete variable domain, with remaining parts taken from reference TRBV5-1 and TRBJ2-7, reads KAGVTQTPRYLIKTRGQQVTLSCSPISGHRSVSWYQQTPGQGLQFLFEYFSETQRNKGNFPGRFSGRQFSNSRSEMNVSTLELGDSALYLCASRLSDRNSYEQYFGPGTRLTVT.

This clonotype was seen many times. The J gene is TRBJ2-5, the V gene TRBV9; D ambiguous. Trimming left V 3 bases short and J 2 bases short, with 14 bases between. The CDR3 sequence is 15 residues long. CDR1 SGDLS and CDR2 YYNGEE come from the germline V gene. The CDR3 loop is CASSGGPTVQETQYF. CDR3 DNA: TGTGCCAGCAGCGGCGGCCCGACGGTACAAGAGACCCAGTACTTC. The whole variable domain, filled in from reference TRBV9 and TRBJ2-5, reads DSGVTQTPKHLITATGQRVTLRCSPRSGDLSVYWYQQSLDQGLQFLIQYYNGEERAKGNILERFSAQQFPDLHSELNLSSLELGDSALYFCASSGGPTVQETQYFGPGTRLLVL.

The CDR3 is CASSPPGQGYEQYF. CDR3 nucleotide sequence: TGTGCCAGCTCGCCTCCGGGACAGGGCTACGAGCAGTACTTC. The J gene is TRBJ2-7, the V gene TRBV18; TRBD1 matches 9 bases. V lost 6 bases and J lost 3; bases outside the gene matches: 6. The CDR3 sequence is 14 residues long. Looked up from germline, CDR1 is KGHSH and CDR2 is LQKENI.

In its sample, this clonotype was seen many times. CDR3 loop: CSARERATGELFF. The CDR3 coding sequence is TGCAGTGCTAGAGAGCGGGCCACCGGGGAGCTGTTTTTT. The chain is built from TRBV20-1 and TRBJ2-2; D might be TRBD2 (5 bases). The ends were cut back, 0 bases at V and 4 bases at J, with 6 bases in the middle. CDR3 length equals 13 residues. Germline CDR1 and CDR2: DFQATT and SNEGSKA (reference sequence).

This clonotype was counted at least ten times. The gene calls are TRBV5-1 and TRBJ2-7; 7 bases match TRBD2. The V gene's germline CDR1 is SGHRS and CDR2 YFSETQ. The CDR3 runs to 15 residues. V was clipped by 3 bases and J by 4 bases; unmatched bases: 10. The CDR3, as DNA: TGCGCCAGCAGCTCCTCTACTAGCGTCTCTTACGAGCAGTACTTC. It encodes CASSSSTSVSYEQYF.

This clonotype appeared a few times. This chain uses TRBV6-5 with TRBJ2-2, with D unclear. The V end lost 5 bases, the J end lost 9 bases, and 13 bases lay between the germline ends. Germline V gene data show CDR1 as MNHEY and CDR2 as SVGAGI. CDR3 size: 13 residues. CDR3: CASSPDLTRELFF. The CDR3 DNA reads as TGTGCCAGCAGTCCCGACCTGACAAGGGAGCTGTTTTTT.

This clonotype appeared many times. The V and J genes are TRBV28 and TRBJ2-1; 8 bases agree with TRBD1. Losses at the gene ends were 5 bases for V and 9 bases for J; bases not matched to a gene: 9. The CDR3 has 14 amino acids. Per germline, CDR1 MDHEN and CDR2 SYDVKM. CDR3 sequence (DNA): TGTGCCAGCAGTCAGGGGGCGAAAGTCGGTGAGCAGTTCTTC. Translated: CASSQGAKVGEQFF.

This clonotype was seen repeatedly, ten times or more. The V and J genes are TRBV25-1 and TRBJ1-6; TRBD1 might be the D (5 bases). Looked up from germline, CDR1 is MGHDK and CDR2 is SYGVNS. Trimming pared 7 bases from V and 7 bases from J, leaving 14 bases between. The CDR3 sequence is 14 residues long. CDR3: CASKEAGPNSPLHF. CDR3 sequence (DNA): TGTGCCAGCAAGGAGGCGGGACCCAATTCACCCCTCCACTTT.

The chain uses TRBV6-2 or TRBV6-3 and TRBJ1-2; unclear D gene. CDR1 MNHEY and CDR2 SVGEGT come from the germline V gene. This CDR3 contains 12 residues. V was shortened by 2 bases and J by 3 bases, with 4 bases between the two germline ends. The CDR3 DNA sequence: TGTGCCAGCAGTTACGGGGACTATGGCTACACCTTC. Its protein is CASSYGDYGYTF.

There are many counts of this clonotype. This chain uses TRBV20-1 with TRBJ2-7, with TRBD2 matching 14 bases. CDR1 is DFQATT and CDR2 is SNEGSKA in the germline V gene (reference sequence). Trimming removed 6 bases from V and 5 bases from J; junction bases left unmatched: 3. The CDR3 runs 13 residues. The CDR3 bases are TGCAGTGCGACTAGCGGGAGGGAAGACGAGCAGTACTTC. Protein: CSATSGREDEQYF.

The J gene is TRBJ2-7, the V gene TRBV10-2, with 7 bases fitting TRBD1. Losses at the gene ends were 10 bases for V and 1 base for J; bases not matched to a gene: 10. There are 14 residues in the CDR3. The germline gives CDR1 WSHSY, CDR2 SAAADI. CDR3 DNA: TGCGCCACCTACCCCCTGGACAGGTCCTACGAGCAGTACTTC. This codes for CATYPLDRSYEQYF.

This clonotype appeared many times. V gene TRBV5-1 combines with J gene TRBJ2-2, with 11 bases aligning to TRBD2. Germline trimming cut 1 base from V and 5 bases from J; bases unmatched to any gene: 4. Germline lookup yields CDR1 SGHRS and CDR2 YFSETQ. This CDR3 has 16 residues. CDR3 DNA sequence: TGCGCCAGCAGCTTGTTTGGGACTAGCGGAACCGGGGAGCTGTTTTTT. Translated, it gives CASSLFGTSGTGELFF.

This clonotype was seen many times. The gene calls are TRBV7-8 and TRBJ2-1; 9 bases agree with TRBD2. CDR3 length: 18 residues. The ends lost 1 base at V and 1 base at J; junction bases unmatched: 8. Looked up from germline, CDR1 is SGHVS and CDR2 is FQNEAQ. CDR3 sequence reads: CASSLGFSGRGSYNEQFF. The DNA of the CDR3 is TGTGCCAGCAGCTTAGGGTTTAGCGGGAGAGGGTCCTACAATGAGCAGTTCTTC.

At least ten counts were recorded for this clonotype. The CDR3 spells CASSLPGIYEQYF. The DNA of the CDR3 is TGCGCCAGCAGCTTGCCAGGGATCTACGAGCAGTACTTC. This rearrangement joins TRBV5-1 to TRBJ2-7; D may be TRBD1 (5 bases). V lost 1 base and J lost 3, with 8 bases in between. CDR1 SGHRS and CDR2 YFSETQ come from the germline V gene. The CDR3 consists of 13 residues.

There are a few counts of this clonotype. The V gene is TRBV5-1, the J gene TRBJ2-6; D remains unclear. The CDR3 has 17 amino acids. Trimming left V 4 bases short and J 0 bases short, with 14 bases between. Germline lookup yields CDR1 SGHRS and CDR2 YFSETQ. CDR3 sequence: CASSLTTHTSGANVLTF. DNA for the CDR3: TGCGCCAGCAGCCTTACTACACATACCTCTGGGGCCAACGTCCTGACTTTC. Supplemented by reference TRBV5-1 and TRBJ2-6, the full variable domain reads KAGVTQTPRYLIKTRGQQVTLSCSPISGHRSVSWYQQTPGQGLQFLFEYFSETQRNKGNFPGRFSGRQFSNSRSEMNVSTLELGDSALYLCASSLTTHTSGANVLTFGAGSRLTVL.

The table lists this clonotype with many counts. The genes are TRBV5-1 and TRBJ2-1; D may correspond to TRBD1 or TRBD2 (5 bases each). Germline CDR1 reads SGHRS; CDR2 reads YFSETQ. The CDR3 spans 16 residues. V lost 2 bases and J 8 bases, leaving 20 bases between the germline ends. The chain's CDR3 is CASSLGGTHGTDEQFF. Here the CDR3 DNA reads TGCGCCAGCAGCTTAGGTGGAACCCACGGGACCGATGAGCAGTTCTTC. Combining the CDR3 with reference TRBV5-1 and TRBJ2-1 gives the whole variable domain KAGVTQTPRYLIKTRGQQVTLSCSPISGHRSVSWYQQTPGQGLQFLFEYFSETQRNKGNFPGRFSGRQFSNSRSEMNVSTLELGDSALYLCASSLGGTHGTDEQFFGPGTRLTVL.

The CDR3 here is CASSLWGGNTGELFF. For the CDR3, the DNA is TGTGCCAGCAGTTTATGGGGAGGGAATACCGGGGAGCTGTTTTTT. The chain recombines TRBV28 with TRBJ2-2; 7 bases are shared with TRBD2. Germline CDR1 MDHEN, CDR2 SYDVKM. The ends lost 0 bases at V and 5 bases at J; junction bases unmatched: 3. The CDR3 contains 15 residues.

This clonotype came up many times. The gene calls are TRBV5-1 and TRBJ2-6; 7 bases match TRBD1. Germline loops: CDR1 SGHRS, CDR2 YFSETQ. J lost 1 base, V lost 4 bases, and 5 bases had no gene match. The CDR3 totals 16 residues. This CDR3 reads CASSQMGQSGANVLTF. The CDR3 DNA is TGCGCCAGCAGCCAAATGGGACAGTCTGGGGCCAACGTCCTGACTTTC.

The chain combines TRBV11-3 with TRBJ2-3; D call uncertain. The CDR3 is made up of 16 amino acids. Per germline, CDR1 SGHNT and CDR2 YENEEA. The V and J ends lost 0 bases and 1 base respectively, with 11 bases between them. The CDR3 DNA sequence: TGTGCCAGCAGCTTAGATTCTCCGGGTCGCACAGATACGCAGTATTTT. Protein: CASSLDSPGRTDTQYF.

The chain carries TRBV5-1 and TRBJ1-1; possibly TRBD1 for D (5 bases). V gave up 4 bases and J gave up 4 bases, with 11 bases separating them. Germline CDR1 SGHRS, CDR2 YFSETQ. CDR3 length equals 13 residues. CDR3 DNA: TGCGCCAGCAGCCGGGACTCACCCACTGAAGCTTTCTTT. Its protein is CASSRDSPTEAFF. The whole variable domain, filled in from reference TRBV5-1 and TRBJ1-1, reads KAGVTQTPRYLIKTRGQQVTLSCSPISGHRSVSWYQQTPGQGLQFLFEYFSETQRNKGNFPGRFSGRQFSNSRSEMNVSTLELGDSALYLCASSRDSPTEAFFGQGTRLTVV.

The rearrangement links TRBV3-1 to TRBJ2-2; D is perhaps TRBD2 (6 bases). Germline assignment: CDR1 LGHDT and CDR2 YNNKEL (reference sequence). This CDR3 region has 12 residues. The V gene lost 6 bases and the J gene lost 6 bases, with 8 bases spanning the gap. In DNA form, the CDR3 reads TGTGCCAGCAGTCTAGCGTCCGGGGAGCTGTTTTTT. Translation: CASSLASGELFF.

This clonotype appeared many times. V usage is TRBV28 and J usage is TRBJ2-7; perhaps TRBD2 as D (7 bases). This CDR3 region has 12 residues. The V end lost 5 bases, the J end lost 12 bases, and 17 bases lay between the germline ends. Germline CDR1 is MDHEN and CDR2 is SYDVKM. The CDR3 DNA reads TGTGCCAGCAGTACCTTGGGGGGGGCTCGGTACTTC. It translates to CASSTLGGARYF.

This clonotype was detected ten times or more. This chain links TRBV11-2 with TRBJ2-2; 11 positions match TRBD2. CDR1 is SGHAT and CDR2 is FQNNGV in the germline V gene. The junction had 7 bases not matched to a gene; V was cut back by 3 bases and J by 7 bases. The CDR3 has 16 amino acids. The DNA of the CDR3 is TGTGCCAGCAGCTTTCTAGCGGGAGGCCCCTACGGGGAGCTGTTTTTT. Translation: CASSFLAGGPYGELFF.

The chain uses TRBV6-2 or TRBV6-3 and TRBJ1-4, with a possible D match to TRBD1 (5 bases). V lost 5 bases and J 4 bases, leaving 17 bases between the germline ends. Germline V gene lookup returns CDR1 MNHEY and CDR2 SVGEGT. This CDR3 region has 16 residues. The CDR3 protein is CASSAGHGANNEKLFF. CDR3 in DNA: TGTGCCAGCAGTGCCGGCCATGGGGCAAATAATGAAAAACTGTTTTTT.